Reported below is one T cell receptor beta chain. The data originate from a study of T-cell reconstitution after alpha-beta-depleted transplantation in children. Trimming left V 1 base short and J 5 bases short, with 6 bases between. Germline loops: CDR1 LGHNA, CDR2 YSLEER. The CDR3 totals 14 residues. Unique molecular identifiers were built into the TCRbeta library. TCRdb called the PCR reads again in MiXCR, with one record for every CDR3 protein. The table shows 200,000 to 250,000 distinct CDR3 sequences, with about 9.2% occurring only once. The sequence derives from a human donor who donated a stem cell graft to a child with acute lymphoblastic leukemia. The chain is built from TRBV4-3 and TRBJ1-6; no clear D. This specimen consisted of PBMCs from the stem cell graft donor, obtained from the stem cell graft. This chain's CDR3 is CASSQGLNNSPLHF. In nucleotides, the CDR3 is TGCGCCAGCAGCCAAGGACTCAATAATTCACCCCTCCACTTT.